This note documents a single T cell receptor beta chain sequence. Deletions cut 0 bases from V and 8 bases from J, with 11 bases between. CDR3 length: 13 residues. From germline, CDR1 is SGHNT and CDR2 YYREEE (reference sequence). The data originate from a study of blood T cell repertoires in COVID-19. Study information: Sources were T cells, B-cell-depleted T cells, or PBMCs; the material itself was cDNA or gDNA.

Cohorts were based on clinical histories the participants reported. Recovered status applied to Cohort 3 donors who had two consecutive negative PCRs. It also applied to those with clearance or with symptom resolution. In the authors' methods: Amplifying reference gene primers gave estimates of nucleated cell counts. Sequenced by immunoSEQ multiplex PCR; TCRdb stores in-frame clones only, minus some. V and J calls and clone size are those listed in that table; D and trimming were worked out from the DNA. The sample has about 130,000 clones, just under 85% seen once. The J gene is TRBJ2-5, the V gene TRBV5-4; TRBD1 might be the D (6 bases). The sequenced material came from PBMCs or T cells enriched from blood (not recorded which). This TCR was sampled from a man aged 50 to 60 who had recovered from COVID-19. CDR3 region: CASSLETGKTQYF. CDR3 sequence (DNA): TGTGCCAGCAGCTTGGAAACAGGGAAAACCCAGTACTTC. The full variable domain, with the rest looked up from reference TRBV5-4 and TRBJ2-5, is ETGVTQSPTHLIKTRGQQVTLRCSSQSGHNTVSWYQQALGQGPQFIFQYYREEENGRGNFPPRFSGLQFPNYSSELNVNALELDDSALYLCASSLETGKTQYFGPGTRLLVL.